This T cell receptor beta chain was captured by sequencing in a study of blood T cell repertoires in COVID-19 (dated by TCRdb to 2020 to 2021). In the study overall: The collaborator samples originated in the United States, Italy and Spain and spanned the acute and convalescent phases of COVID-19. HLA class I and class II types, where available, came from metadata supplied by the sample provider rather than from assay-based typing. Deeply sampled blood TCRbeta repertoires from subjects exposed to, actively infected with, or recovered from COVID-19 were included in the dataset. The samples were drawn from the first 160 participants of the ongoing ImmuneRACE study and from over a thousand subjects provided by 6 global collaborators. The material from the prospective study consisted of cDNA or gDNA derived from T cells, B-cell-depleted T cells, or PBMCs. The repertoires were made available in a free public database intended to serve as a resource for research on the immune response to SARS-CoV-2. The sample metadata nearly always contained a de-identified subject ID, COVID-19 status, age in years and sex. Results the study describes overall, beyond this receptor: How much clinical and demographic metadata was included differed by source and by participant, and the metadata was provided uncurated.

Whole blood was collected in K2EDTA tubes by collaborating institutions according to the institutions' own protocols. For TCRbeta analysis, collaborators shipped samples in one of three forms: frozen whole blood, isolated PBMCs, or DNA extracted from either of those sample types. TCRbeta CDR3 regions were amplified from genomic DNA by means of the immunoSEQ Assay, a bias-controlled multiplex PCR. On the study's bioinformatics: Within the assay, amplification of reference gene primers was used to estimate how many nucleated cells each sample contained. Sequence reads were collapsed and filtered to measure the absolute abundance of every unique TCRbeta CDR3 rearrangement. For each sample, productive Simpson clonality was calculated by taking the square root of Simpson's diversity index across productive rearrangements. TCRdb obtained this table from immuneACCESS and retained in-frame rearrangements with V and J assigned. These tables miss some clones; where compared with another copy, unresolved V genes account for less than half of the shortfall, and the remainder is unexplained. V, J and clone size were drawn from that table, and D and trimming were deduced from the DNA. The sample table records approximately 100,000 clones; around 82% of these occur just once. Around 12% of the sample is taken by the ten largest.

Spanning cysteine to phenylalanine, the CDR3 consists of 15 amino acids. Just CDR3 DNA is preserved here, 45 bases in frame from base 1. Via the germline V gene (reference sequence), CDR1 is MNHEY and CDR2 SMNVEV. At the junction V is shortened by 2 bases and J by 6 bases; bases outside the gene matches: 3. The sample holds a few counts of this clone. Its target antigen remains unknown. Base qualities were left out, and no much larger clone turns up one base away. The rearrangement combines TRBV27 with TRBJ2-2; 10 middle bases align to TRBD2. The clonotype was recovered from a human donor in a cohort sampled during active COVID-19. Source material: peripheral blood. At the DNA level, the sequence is TGTGCCAGCAGTTTAGGGCTAGCGGGAGCCGGGGAGCTGTTTTTT. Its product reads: CASSLGLAGAGELFF.